These 26 T cell receptor beta chains were all obtained from the same sample, sequenced in a study of T-cell reconstitution after alpha-beta-depleted transplantation in children. A library of TCRbeta sequences, prepared with unique molecular identifiers, was generated. TCRdb reanalysed the PCR reads using MiXCR and keeps one entry per CDR3 protein. The table shows about 110,000 distinct CDR3 sequences, with 10% occurring only once. The source material was PBMCs, sampled before TCRalphabeta/CD19-depleted stem cell transplant. Source of these receptors: a boy aged 2 to 10 with acute lymphoblastic leukemia, due to receive a stem cell transplant.

There are a few counts of this clonotype. The J gene is TRBJ2-5, the V gene TRBV15, with 13 bases fitting TRBD2. The CDR3 spans 19 residues. Germline CDR1 and CDR2: LNHNV and YYDKDF (reference sequence). V lost 1 base to trimming and J lost 5 bases; unmatched junction nucleotides: 13. CDR3 residues: CATSRGRGTSGERGETQYF. The DNA for the CDR3 is TGTGCCACCAGCAGAGGCCGGGGGACTAGCGGGGAGCGAGGGGAGACCCAGTACTTC.

This clonotype was seen many times. This chain joins TRBV5-1 and TRBJ1-1, with TRBD1 matching over 8 bases. V trimming: 2 bases; J trimming: 2 bases; junction bases outside the gene matches: 5. Germline V gene data show CDR1 as SGHRS and CDR2 as YFSETQ. The CDR3 runs to 15 residues. The CDR3 spells CASSFRGQGNTEAFF. In nucleotides, the CDR3 is TGCGCCAGCAGCTTCAGAGGACAGGGTAACACTGAAGCTTTCTTT.

This clonotype was picked up many times. The J gene is TRBJ2-1, the V gene TRBV12-3 or TRBV12-4, with a weak D call TRBD1 (6 bases). The CDR3 consists of 15 residues. V lost 6 bases and J 1 base, leaving 13 bases between the germline ends. The CDR3 is CASSPSTGSYNEQFF. The DNA for the CDR3 is TGTGCCAGCAGCCCAAGTACAGGGTCCTACAATGAGCAGTTCTTC.

The table lists this clonotype with many counts. This sequence joins TRBV6-5 and TRBJ2-5; TRBD2 matches 9 bases. This CDR3 is 16 amino acids long. Germline V gene sequence: CDR1 MNHEY, CDR2 SVGAGI. The V gene end was trimmed by 0 bases and the J gene end by 2 bases; junction bases not matched to a gene: 4. The CDR3 region has the DNA TGTGCCAGCAGTTACTCCTGGACTAGCGAGCAAGAGACCCAGTACTTC. Translating gives CASSYSWTSEQETQYF.

The rearrangement links TRBV5-1 to TRBJ1-5; D is perhaps TRBD1 (5 bases). The CDR3 is 14 residues long. Germline CDR1 is SGHRS and CDR2 is YFSETQ. The V end lost 2 bases, the J end lost 4 bases, and 10 bases lay between the germline ends. The CDR3 sequence is CASSLDSVNQPQHF. CDR3 bases: TGCGCCAGCAGCTTAGACAGCGTAAATCAGCCCCAGCATTTT.

This clonotype occurred a few times. CDR3 coding DNA: TGCAGTGCTAGACGGACTAGCGGGAGGATCATGTCGACCTACGAGCAGTACTTC. Residues: CSARRTSGRIMSTYEQYF. The chain recombines TRBV20-1 with TRBJ2-7, with 14 positions matching TRBD2. CDR3 length: 18 residues. Germline V CDR1 and CDR2: DFQATT, SNEGSKA (reference sequence). With 2 bases clipped from V and 2 bases from J, the junction kept 11 bases outside the gene matches.

This clonotype was detected a few times. The chain joins TRBV9 to TRBJ2-7, with a possible D match to TRBD2 (6 bases). The germline V and J ends were trimmed by 1 base and 0 bases, with 11 bases remaining between them. The CDR3 consists of 15 residues. Germline lookup yields CDR1 SGDLS and CDR2 YYNGEE. The chain's CDR3 is CASSVSGQGSYEQYF. Written as DNA, the CDR3 is TGTGCCAGCAGCGTAAGCGGGCAGGGCTCCTACGAGCAGTACTTC. The full variable domain, rest sourced from reference TRBV9 and TRBJ2-7, is DSGVTQTPKHLITATGQRVTLRCSPRSGDLSVYWYQQSLDQGLQFLIQYYNGEERAKGNILERFSAQQFPDLHSELNLSSLELGDSALYFCASSVSGQGSYEQYFGPGTRLTVT.

This clonotype was counted between two and nine times. V is TRBV9 and J is TRBJ2-3; 13 positions agree with TRBD2. The germline V gene encodes CDR1 SGDLS and CDR2 YYNGEE. Trimming removed 4 bases from V and 0 bases from J; junction bases left unmatched: 5. CDR3 size: 17 residues. The CDR3: CASSPGLAGDSTDTQYF. The CDR3, as DNA: TGTGCCAGCAGCCCCGGACTAGCGGGAGATAGCACAGATACGCAGTATTTT.

In this sample, this clonotype turned up a few times. J is TRBJ1-3 and V is TRBV20-1; D perhaps matches TRBD1 (5 bases). CDR3 length: 15 amino acids. Germline CDR1 is DFQATT and CDR2 is SNEGSKA (reference sequence). The V gene lost 0 bases and the J gene lost 2 bases, with 11 bases spanning the gap. The CDR3 sequence is CSARDGWGTGNTIYF. Here the CDR3 DNA reads TGCAGTGCTAGAGATGGGTGGGGCACTGGAAACACCATATATTTT.

This clonotype occurred many times. J is TRBJ2-1 and V is TRBV20-1; the D is unclear. CDR3 length: 14 residues. V lost 3 bases and J lost 2, with 11 bases in between. CDR1 DFQATT and CDR2 SNEGSKA come from the germline V gene (reference sequence). CDR3 sequence (DNA): TGCAGTGCTAGGAGGCAGCGCACCTACAATGAGCAGTTCTTC. Amino acids: CSARRQRTYNEQFF.

The table lists this clonotype with many counts. The chain couples TRBV20-1 to TRBJ2-7; 11 nucleotides line up with TRBD2. This CDR3 region has 15 residues. With 5 bases clipped from V and 7 bases from J, the junction kept 13 bases outside the gene matches. In germline, CDR1 is DFQATT, CDR2 SNEGSKA (reference sequence). As DNA, the CDR3 is TGCAGTGCTTTAGAAGGGACTAGCGGCGTATGGGAGCAGTACTTC. As protein: CSALEGTSGVWEQYF.

The V and J genes are TRBV20-1 and TRBJ2-5, with a weak D call TRBD1 (5 bases). V lost 1 base, J lost 7 bases, and 10 bases lay in between. The length of the CDR3 is 12 residues. Germline V CDR1 and CDR2: DFQATT, SNEGSKA (reference sequence). CDR3 region: CSARVGRGTQYF. Written as DNA, the CDR3 is TGCAGTGCTAGAGTGGGTAGGGGGACCCAGTACTTC.

V is TRBV12-3 or TRBV12-4 and J is TRBJ1-1; D is undetermined. Trimming took off 3 bases at V and 2 bases at J, with 13 bases between the two ends. The CDR3 is 15 residues long. The chain's CDR3 is CASSLGSTGNTEAFF. The CDR3 nucleotides are TGTGCCAGCAGTTTGGGGTCGACCGGAAACACTGAAGCTTTCTTT.

This clonotype was observed at least ten times. The V and J genes are TRBV27 and TRBJ2-1; D not resolved. The CDR3 has 16 residues. V dropped 4 bases and J dropped 0 bases, with 13 bases sitting between them. Per germline, CDR1 MNHEY and CDR2 SMNVEV (reference sequence). CDR3 nucleotides: TGTGCCAGCAGTTCCGCTGGGCGGAGCTCCTACAATGAGCAGTTCTTC. Amino acids: CASSSAGRSSYNEQFF.

This clonotype has a handful of counts. The chain combines TRBV25-1 with TRBJ2-3, with D maybe TRBD2 (6 bases). The CDR3 contains 15 residues. Trimming took off 6 bases at V and 1 base at J, with 14 bases between the two ends. Germline CDR1 and CDR2: MGHDK and SYGVNS. DNA of the CDR3: TGTGCCAGCAGCGAGGGGCGGGGCCGCACAGATACGCAGTATTTT. Encoded protein: CASSEGRGRTDTQYF.

In its sample, this clonotype was seen a few times. The chain is built from TRBV19 and TRBJ2-3, with 10 bases identical to TRBD2. This CDR3 spans 16 amino acids. Germline CDR1 reads LNHDA; CDR2 reads SQIVND (reference sequence). The junction had 7 bases not matched to a gene; V was cut back by 5 bases and J by 2 bases. This CDR3 is CASSSSGSRATDTQYF. In nucleotides, the CDR3 is TGTGCCAGTAGTTCTAGCGGGAGTCGCGCCACAGATACGCAGTATTTT.

This clonotype is medium-sized. This chain uses TRBV20-1 with TRBJ1-2, with D maybe TRBD1 (6 bases). The V gene's germline CDR1 is DFQATT and CDR2 SNEGSKA (reference sequence). The CDR3 runs to 13 residues. V gave up 6 bases and J gave up 5 bases, with 16 bases separating them. CDR3 sequence reads: CSASYRVGYGYTF. As DNA, the CDR3 is TGCAGTGCGAGCTACAGGGTCGGATATGGCTACACCTTC.

There are many counts of this clonotype. V usage is TRBV5-1 and J usage is TRBJ2-3; 7 bases are shared with TRBD2. The ends lost 5 bases at V and 2 bases at J; junction bases unmatched: 8. This CDR3 region has 15 residues. CDR1 SGHRS and CDR2 YFSETQ come from the germline V gene. CDR3 nucleotide sequence: TGCGCCAGCAGAGATACTAGCGCTTTCACAGATACGCAGTATTTT. This translates into CASRDTSAFTDTQYF.

A few counts support this clonotype. The J gene is TRBJ2-5, the V gene TRBV25-1; tentative D call: TRBD1 (6 bases). There are 15 residues in the CDR3. The germline CDR1 and CDR2 sequences are MGHDK and SYGVNS. The V and J ends lost 4 bases and 4 bases respectively, with 16 bases between them. This CDR3 is CASSGGQGFAETQYF. The CDR3 DNA is TGTGCCAGCAGTGGGGGGCAGGGCTTCGCAGAGACCCAGTACTTC.

This clonotype was detected a few times. This sequence joins TRBV28 and TRBJ2-5; D is unclear. Germline values: CDR1 MDHEN, CDR2 SYDVKM. Deletions cut 8 bases from V and 0 bases from J, with 10 bases between. The CDR3 extends over 13 amino acids. The CDR3 region is CASGIEYQETQYF. The CDR3 DNA reads TGTGCCAGCGGGATAGAATACCAAGAGACCCAGTACTTC.

As for this clonotype: This may stem from a read error, because a much larger clone lies one nucleotide away. This likely comes from a read error, as the CDR3 has no conserved phenylalanine or tryptophan at its end. The chain links TRBV5-1 to TRBJ2-3, with D possibly being TRBD2 (5 bases). Trimming stripped 0 bases from V and 3 bases from J, with 11 bases between. This CDR3 comprises 15 residues. Germline V lookup: CDR1 SGHRS, CDR2 YFSETQ. CDR3 bases: TGCGCCAGCAGCTTGGAACACTCGGGGACAGATACGCAGTATTAT. The encoded protein is CASSLEHSGTDTQYY.

At least ten counts were recorded for this clonotype. The chain employs TRBV20-1 and TRBJ1-6, with D possibly being TRBD1 (5 bases). CDR1 is DFQATT and CDR2 is SNEGSKA in the germline V gene (reference sequence). This CDR3 has 12 residues. Trimming shortened V by 0 bases and J by 10 bases, and 7 bases separated the two germline ends. The CDR3 nucleotides are TGCAGTGCTAGAGATCGGGACTCACCCCTCCACTTT. Amino acid sequence: CSARDRDSPLHF.

The V call is TRBV5-1, the J call TRBJ2-2, with a possible D match to TRBD2 (5 bases). V lost 1 base and J 6 bases, leaving 10 bases between the germline ends. In germline, CDR1 is SGHRS, CDR2 YFSETQ. CDR3 length: 14 amino acids. The CDR3, as DNA: TGCGCCAGCAGCTTGTGGCTGGGAGCCGGGGAGCTGTTTTTT. Protein sequence: CASSLWLGAGELFF.

This chain uses TRBV28 with TRBJ2-1; TRBD2 aligns across 11 bases. Trimming at V came to 4 bases and at J to 6 bases, leaving 5 bases not matched to a gene. Per the germline V gene, CDR1 is MDHEN and CDR2 is SYDVKM. CDR3 length: 15 amino acids. The CDR3 nucleotides are TGTGCCAGCAGTTCCCTAGCGGGAGGATCCAATGAGCAGTTCTTC. Its translation: CASSSLAGGSNEQFF.

This clonotype was observed a few times. The rearrangement links TRBV7-9 to TRBJ1-2; no reliable D call. Germline V gene data show CDR1 as SEHNR and CDR2 as FQNEAQ (reference sequence). Trimming removed 5 bases from V and 5 bases from J, with 18 bases in between. The CDR3 contains 15 residues. CDR3 coding DNA: TGTGCCAGCAGCCCACTGCCCTTAGAAGGTTATGGCTACACCTTC. Translated: CASSPLPLEGYGYTF. Complete variable domain (other parts from reference TRBV7-9 and TRBJ1-2): DTGVSQNPRHKITKRGQNVTFRCDPISEHNRLYWYRQTLGQGPEFLTYFQNEAQLEKSRLLSDRFSAERPKGSFSTLEIQRTEQGDSAMYLCASSPLPLEGYGYTFGSGTRLTVV.

This clonotype appeared a single time. A junction end diverges from the germline sequence, so it may reflect a read error. V usage is TRBV5-6 and J usage is TRBJ2-1; TRBD2 might be the D (6 bases). The germline V gene has CDR1 SGHDT and CDR2 YYEEEE. This CDR3 is built from 17 residues. Here the CDR3 reads CASSLEETRLYHNEHFF. For the CDR3, the DNA is TGTGCCAGCAGCTTGGAAGAGACTAGACTATATCACAATGAGCATTTCTTC.